The clone carrying this T cell receptor beta chain was detected a few times. The antigen remains unidentified. These data are taken from a study of response to subunit inactivated influenza vaccine. Study-level points and caveats: That few new T cells are recruited by each seasonal influenza vaccination was the authors' suggestion.

One entry per CDR3 protein, called by TCRdb with MiXCR from the RT-PCR reads. The sample carries about 520,000 distinct CDR3 sequences, less than 7.5% recorded once. Material: PBMCs from blood, obtained around 25 months after vaccination. The sequence was collected from a man aged 50-75 years who received an inactivated influenza vaccine.

The chain's CDR3 is CATIHSGSTDTQYF. The DNA of the CDR3 is TGTGCCACCATCCATAGCGGTAGCACAGATACGCAGTATTTT. This chain joins TRBV15 and TRBJ2-3, with D tentatively TRBD2 (6 bases). Trimming took off 7 bases at V and 0 bases at J, with 11 bases between the two ends. The CDR3 has 14 residues. Germline CDR1 is LNHNV and CDR2 is YYDKDF (reference sequence). The full variable domain, rest sourced from reference TRBV15 and TRBJ2-3, is DAMVIQNPRYQVTQFGKPVTLSCSQTLNHNVMYWYQQKSSQAPKLLFHYYDKDFNNEADTPDNFQSRRPNTSFCFLDIRSPGLGDTAMYLCATIHSGSTDTQYFGPGTRLTVL.